This TCR beta chain derives from a study of regulatory T cells in long-lasting Graves disease. The TCR beta library used iRepertoire HTBI primers with Arm-PCR amplification of CDR3. Each CDR3 protein is one row after TCRdb ran MiXCR on the multiplex PCR reads. Seen here are fewer than 550,000 distinct CDR3 sequences, 15% to 20% observed once, and the top ten hold more than 20%. This clonotype was counted at least ten times. As to time point: newly diagnosed GD, antithyroid drugs for less than 3 months. The TCR library was prepared using RNA isolated from PBMCs. The germline CDR1 and CDR2 sequences are SNHLY and FYNNEI. The CDR3 runs to 17 residues. Trimming cost V 3 bases and J 1 base, with 18 bases left between them. These data also formed part of another study, on T cells in Graves' hyperthyroidism and ophthalmopathy. That work contributes: The hyperthyroidism was newly diagnosed and had lasted under 2 months; the patients were aged 18 to 65. A 13 V-J model separated ophthalmopathy from stable hyperthyroidism.

This TCR was sampled from a woman aged 40-65 years with Graves disease. Sample: peripheral blood mononuclear cells (PBMCs), taken at new diagnosis, from a patient treated with antithyroid drugs. The chain joins TRBV2 to TRBJ1-1, with D unresolved. This CDR3 reads CASSDRGKKGWNTEAFF. In nucleotides, the CDR3 is TGTGCCAGCAGTGATAGAGGGAAAAAGGGTTGGAACACTGAAGCTTTCTTT.